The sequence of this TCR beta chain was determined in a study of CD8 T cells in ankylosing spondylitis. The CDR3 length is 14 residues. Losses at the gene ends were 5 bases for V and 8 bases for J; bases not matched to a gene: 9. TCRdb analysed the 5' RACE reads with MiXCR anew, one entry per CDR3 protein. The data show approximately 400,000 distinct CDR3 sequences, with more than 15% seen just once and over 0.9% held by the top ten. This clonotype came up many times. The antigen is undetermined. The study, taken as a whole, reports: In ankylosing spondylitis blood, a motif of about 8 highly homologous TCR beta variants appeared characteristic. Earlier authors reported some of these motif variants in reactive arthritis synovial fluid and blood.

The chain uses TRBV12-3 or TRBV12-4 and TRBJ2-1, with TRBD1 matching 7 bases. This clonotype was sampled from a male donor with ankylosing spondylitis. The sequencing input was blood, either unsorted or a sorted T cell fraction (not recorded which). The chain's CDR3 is CASSPQTQGDEQFF. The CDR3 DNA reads TGTGCCAGCAGTCCCCAAACTCAGGGGGATGAGCAGTTCTTC.